Detailed here is one TCR beta chain. Profiling relied on immunoSEQ multiplex PCR, and the TCRdb table lists in-frame clones only, not all of them. The sample consists of roughly 150,000 clones, roughly nine tenths of them appearing once. The data belong to a study of cytomegalovirus exposure and HLA in healthy donors. The donors were in the roughly 120-subject validation cohort, distinct from the approximately 670-subject first cohort. The trim removed 5 bases at V and 7 bases at J, leaving 14 bases unmatched. This CDR3 spans 16 amino acids. Germline CDR1 and CDR2: MGHRA and YSYEKL. This receptor was taken from a woman aged 18-29 years in good health and CMV-seropositive. The sample consisted of PBMCs. V and J are TRBV4-1 and TRBJ1-2, with 9 bases lining up with TRBD1. The CDR3 loop is CASSKQGDRVGGGYTF. CDR3 sequence (DNA): TGCGCCAGCAGCAAACAAGGGGACAGGGTTGGGGGTGGCTACACCTTC.